A selection of T cell receptor beta chains follows, all from one sample in a study of T-cell memory formation after mild COVID-19. In TCRdb, the 5' RACE reads were re-called with MiXCR into one record per CDR3 protein. Altogether hundreds of thousands of distinct CDR3 sequences are present, around 21% being singletons, with the ten largest covering about an eighth. Material for sequencing was PBMCs or a T cell subset sorted from them (not recorded which). The source is an adult woman who had mild COVID-19 (a few samples of this study predate the infection). Cell type and time point are not known. Each CDR3 is given with its conserved first and last residue. The order of the fields is clone size, D gene, V gene, J gene, CDR3 protein, CDR3 DNA. D genes are given only for firm matches. Size is stated for part of the rows, as once, few or many counts, or as a class when the clone is expanded.

abundance: NA
d_gene: TRBD2
v_gene: TRBV9
j_gene: TRBJ2-7
CDR3aa: CASSVTSGGGYEQYF
CDR3nt: TGTGCCAGCAGCGTAACTAGCGGGGGCGGTTACGAGCAGTACTTC

abundance: many
d_gene: NA
v_gene: TRBV5-1
j_gene: TRBJ2-2
CDR3aa: CASNLGGANTGELFF
CDR3nt: TGCGCCAGCAACCTGGGGGGCGCGAACACCGGGGAGCTGTTTTTT

abundance: NA
d_gene: NA
v_gene: TRBV12-3/TRBV12-4
j_gene: TRBJ1-2
CDR3aa: CASSSSYLLGGSNYGYTF
CDR3nt: TGTGCCAGCAGTAGTTCTTATCTCCTTGGAGGATCTAACTATGGCTACACCTTC

abundance: NA
d_gene: NA
v_gene: TRBV11-2
j_gene: TRBJ1-2
CDR3aa: CASSFRGDTLYGYTF
CDR3nt: TGTGCCAGCAGCTTTCGCGGGGATACCCTCTATGGCTACACCTTC

abundance: few
d_gene: NA
v_gene: TRBV7-6
j_gene: TRBJ1-5
CDR3aa: CASSLGFPDQPQHF
CDR3nt: TGTGCCAGCAGCTTAGGGTTTCCCGATCAGCCCCAGCATTTT

abundance: once
d_gene: NA
v_gene: TRBV7-9
j_gene: TRBJ2-1
CDR3aa: CASSFRENNEQFF
CDR3nt: TGTGCCAGCAGCTTTCGCGAGAACAATGAGCAGTTCTTC

abundance: many
d_gene: TRBD2
v_gene: TRBV27
j_gene: TRBJ2-5
CDR3aa: CASSVAGKETQYF
CDR3nt: TGTGCCAGCAGTGTAGCGGGTAAAGAGACCCAGTACTTC

abundance: few
d_gene: NA
v_gene: TRBV25-1
j_gene: TRBJ2-1
CDR3aa: CASSGSQGWYNEQFF
CDR3nt: TGTGCCAGCAGTGGTTCACAGGGTTGGTACAATGAGCAGTTCTTC

abundance: few
d_gene: NA
v_gene: TRBV20-1
j_gene: TRBJ2-7
CDR3aa: CSARKPQGSYEQYF
CDR3nt: TGCAGTGCTCGGAAACCCCAGGGATCCTACGAGCAGTACTTC

abundance: NA
d_gene: NA
v_gene: TRBV11-2
j_gene: TRBJ2-7
CDR3aa: CASGGGGEQYF
CDR3nt: TGTGCCAGCGGAGGAGGGGGCGAGCAGTACTTC

abundance: NA
d_gene: TRBD1
v_gene: TRBV6-2/TRBV6-3
j_gene: TRBJ2-7
CDR3aa: CASTTTGLYEQYF
CDR3nt: TGTGCCAGCACCACGACAGGGCTGTACGAGCAGTACTTC

abundance: NA
d_gene: TRBD2
v_gene: TRBV27
j_gene: TRBJ2-1
CDR3aa: CASSLSSLAGYNEQFF
CDR3nt: TGTGCCAGCAGTTTATCGTCCCTAGCGGGTTACAATGAGCAGTTCTTC

abundance: once
d_gene: NA
v_gene: TRBV12-3/TRBV12-4
j_gene: TRBJ1-1
CDR3aa: CASRYPGWTEAFF
CDR3nt: TGTGCCAGCAGGTACCCGGGATGGACTGAAGCTTTCTTT

abundance: NA
d_gene: NA
v_gene: TRBV4-1
j_gene: TRBJ1-2
CDR3aa: CASSQESGNGYTF
CDR3nt: TGCGCCAGCAGCCAAGAAAGTGGGAATGGCTACACCTTC

abundance: few
d_gene: NA
v_gene: TRBV7-2
j_gene: TRBJ2-7
CDR3aa: CASSPGRGESYEQYF
CDR3nt: TGTGCCAGCAGCCCCGGGCGGGGAGAATCCTACGAGCAGTACTTC

abundance: many
d_gene: NA
v_gene: TRBV12-3/TRBV12-4
j_gene: TRBJ2-3
CDR3aa: CASSTTLESTDTQYF
CDR3nt: TGTGCCAGCAGTACGACGCTTGAGTCCACAGATACGCAGTATTTT